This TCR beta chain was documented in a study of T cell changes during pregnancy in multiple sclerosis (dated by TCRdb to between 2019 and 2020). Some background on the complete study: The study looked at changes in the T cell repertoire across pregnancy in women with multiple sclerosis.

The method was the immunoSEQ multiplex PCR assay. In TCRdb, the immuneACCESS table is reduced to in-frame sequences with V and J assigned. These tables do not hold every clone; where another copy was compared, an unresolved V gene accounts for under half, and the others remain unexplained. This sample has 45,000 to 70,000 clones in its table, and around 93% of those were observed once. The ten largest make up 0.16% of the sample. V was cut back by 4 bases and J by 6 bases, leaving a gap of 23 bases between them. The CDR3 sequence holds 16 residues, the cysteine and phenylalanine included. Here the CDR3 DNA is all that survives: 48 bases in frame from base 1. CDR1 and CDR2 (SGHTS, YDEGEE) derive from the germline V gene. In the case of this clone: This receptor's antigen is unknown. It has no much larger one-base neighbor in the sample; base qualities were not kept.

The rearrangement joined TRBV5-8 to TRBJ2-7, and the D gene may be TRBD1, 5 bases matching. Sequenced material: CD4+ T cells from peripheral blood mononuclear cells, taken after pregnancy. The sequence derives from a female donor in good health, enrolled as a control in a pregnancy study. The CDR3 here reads CASSSWGGGSGGEQYF. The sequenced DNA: TGTGCCAGCAGCAGTTGGGGCGGCGGATCCGGTGGCGAGCAGTACTTC.